One and the same sample provided the 21 T cell receptor beta chains below, sequenced in a study of T cell repertoires and HLA-DP antigens. Antigen specificity for these receptors is unknown. TCRdb keeps only in-frame clones here, not all; method: immunoSEQ multiplex PCR. Here the sample spans around 90,000 clones, about 89% being singletons. Input material: CD4+ T cells from PBMCs. These receptors were taken from a man over 45 in good health and CMV-seronegative.

V usage is TRBV25-1 and J usage is TRBJ2-5; 11 nucleotides align to TRBD1. The CDR3 contains 18 residues. Germline V gene data show CDR1 as MGHDK and CDR2 as SYGVNS. The V segment lost 5 bases and the J segment 4 bases; nucleotides outside the gene matches: 15. The CDR3 region is CASSSHHSRDRGRETQYF. Here the CDR3 DNA reads TGTGCCAGCAGTTCACACCACTCCCGGGACAGGGGGAGAGAGACCCAGTACTTC.

The rearrangement joins TRBV7-2 to TRBJ1-6; TRBD1 might be the D (5 bases). The V end lost 3 bases, the J end lost 13 bases, and 16 bases lay between the germline ends. The CDR3 spans 14 residues. CDR1 and CDR2 (germline): SGHTA, FQGNSA. The CDR3 DNA is TGTGCCAGCAGCTTGGGACTAGCGATTCGTCCCCTCCACTTT. This sequence encodes CASSLGLAIRPLHF.

The rearrangement joins TRBV4-3 to TRBJ2-2; 9 positions agree with TRBD2. This CDR3 has 14 residues. Germline CDR1 and CDR2: LGHNA and YSLEER. V gave up 8 bases and J gave up 7 bases; unmatched junction bases: 8. Here the CDR3 reads CASGTGTSNGELFF. The CDR3 coding sequence is TGCGCCAGCGGCACCGGGACTAGCAACGGGGAGCTGTTTTTT.

This chain uses TRBV6-1 with TRBJ1-1; tentatively, D is TRBD1 (5 bases). The germline gives CDR1 MNHNS, CDR2 SASEGT. Deletions cut 7 bases from V and 4 bases from J, with 13 bases between. The CDR3 sequence is 13 residues long. The CDR3 DNA follows: TGTGCCAGCAACACAATGGGGGTCACTGAAGCTTTCTTT. This gives the protein CASNTMGVTEAFF.

The chain has TRBV6-6 and TRBJ2-2, with 10 bases that match TRBD1. The V segment lost 6 bases and the J segment 5 bases; nucleotides outside the gene matches: 6. This CDR3 is 15 amino acids long. Per the germline V gene, CDR1 is MNHNY and CDR2 is SVGAGI (reference sequence). Written as DNA, the CDR3 is TGTGCCAGCAGGGAAGACAGGGGGCGGACCGGGGAGCTGTTTTTT. Amino acid sequence: CASREDRGRTGELFF.

The V call is TRBV9, the J call TRBJ1-6, with a weak D call TRBD1 (5 bases). CDR3 length: 15 amino acids. V lost 0 bases to trimming and J lost 5 bases, with 9 bases between them. Germline CDR1 is SGDLS and CDR2 is YYNGEE. CDR3 sequence: CASSVAVGDNSPLHF. The DNA of the CDR3 is TGTGCCAGCAGCGTAGCCGTGGGGGATAATTCACCCCTCCACTTT.

V usage is TRBV7-2 and J usage is TRBJ1-2; D gene uncertain. The ends were cut back, 0 bases at V and 8 bases at J, with 16 bases in the middle. This CDR3 region has 15 residues. Germline lookup yields CDR1 SGHTA and CDR2 FQGNSA. The CDR3 nucleotides read TGTGCCAGCAGCTTAGCGGTAAAGGGTGCAGGCGGCTACACCTTC. Translated, it gives CASSLAVKGAGGYTF.

This chain links TRBV7-2 with TRBJ2-3, with 7 nucleotides matching TRBD2. Per germline, CDR1 SGHTA and CDR2 FQGNSA. The length of the CDR3 is 17 residues. The trim removed 5 bases at V and 2 bases at J, leaving 13 bases unmatched. CDR3 amino acids: CASSPKTGGGFTDTQYF. CDR3 DNA: TGTGCCAGCAGCCCCAAAACGGGGGGAGGGTTCACAGATACGCAGTATTTT.

The rearrangement joins TRBV30 to TRBJ1-1; D is unclear. This CDR3 region has 11 residues. Looked up from germline, CDR1 is GTSNPN and CDR2 is SVGIG (reference sequence). With 3 bases removed from V and 6 bases from J, the gap between germline ends came to 8 bases. CDR3 region: CAWRGRSEAFF. The CDR3 DNA reads TGTGCCTGGAGGGGCCGATCTGAAGCTTTCTTT.

The genes are TRBV9 and TRBJ2-3; 7 bases match TRBD2. Germline assignment: CDR1 SGDLS and CDR2 YYNGEE. With V trimmed by 4 bases and J by 6 bases, 14 bases remained unmatched. The CDR3 contains 16 residues. CDR3: CASSPRWSGERDTQYF. The CDR3, as DNA: TGTGCCAGCAGCCCCCGGTGGAGCGGGGAGCGGGATACGCAGTATTTT.

V and J are TRBV7-3 and TRBJ2-3, with 10 bases matching TRBD1. CDR1 SGHTA and CDR2 FQGTGA come from the germline V gene. This CDR3 region has 14 residues. V was clipped by 2 bases and J by 4 bases; unmatched bases: 0. The CDR3 is CASSLGTGADTQYF. The CDR3 DNA is TGTGCCAGCAGCTTAGGGACAGGGGCAGATACGCAGTATTTT.

The CDR3 coding sequence is TGTGCCAGCAGAAGACAGGCGAACACCGGGGAGCTGTTTTTT. Protein product: CASRRQANTGELFF. This chain connects TRBV28 to TRBJ2-2; the D gene is possibly TRBD1 (6 bases). The germline V gene encodes CDR1 MDHEN and CDR2 SYDVKM. This CDR3 spans 14 amino acids. Trimming took off 6 bases at V and 0 bases at J, with 8 bases between the two ends.

The V gene is TRBV18, the J gene TRBJ2-1; D is ambiguous. The germline V and J ends were trimmed by 3 bases and 4 bases, with 10 bases remaining between them. The germline CDR1 and CDR2 sequences are KGHSH and LQKENI. The CDR3 runs 14 residues. The CDR3 bases are TGTGCCAGCTCACCCCCGGCAGCTTACAATGAGCAGTTCTTC. It codes for CASSPPAAYNEQFF.

The rearrangement uses TRBV5-4 and TRBJ2-6, with D maybe TRBD1 (6 bases). The CDR3 contains 16 residues. V gave up 0 bases and J gave up 4 bases, with 11 bases separating them. Germline lookup yields CDR1 SGHNT and CDR2 YYREEE (reference sequence). The CDR3 reads CASSLGNRVGANVLTF. CDR3 sequence (DNA): TGTGCCAGCAGCTTGGGGAACAGGGTCGGGGCCAACGTCCTGACTTTC.

J is TRBJ2-3 and V is TRBV9, with D perhaps matching TRBD1 or TRBD2 (5 bases each). The V gene lost 0 bases and the J gene lost 6 bases, with 11 bases spanning the gap. The CDR3 extends over 14 amino acids. Germline V CDR1 and CDR2: SGDLS, YYNGEE. This CDR3 reads CASSVGWGSDTQYF. CDR3 coding DNA: TGTGCCAGCAGCGTAGGATGGGGGTCGGATACGCAGTATTTT. Using reference TRBV9 and TRBJ2-3 for the parts outside the CDR3, the full variable domain is DSGVTQTPKHLITATGQRVTLRCSPRSGDLSVYWYQQSLDQGLQFLIQYYNGEERAKGNILERFSAQQFPDLHSELNLSSLELGDSALYFCASSVGWGSDTQYFGPGTRLTVL.

The rearrangement uses TRBV5-4 and TRBJ2-3; the D gene is possibly TRBD2 (7 bases). Germline loops: CDR1 SGHNT, CDR2 YYREEE (reference sequence). CDR3 length: 14 residues. V lost 5 bases to trimming and J lost 5 bases, with 15 bases between them. The CDR3 DNA reads as TGTGCCAGCAGTATGGCGGGGGCGGGAGATACGCAGTATTTT. The encoded protein is CASSMAGAGDTQYF.

V gene TRBV7-3 combines with J gene TRBJ2-2; D call uncertain. Trimming stripped 5 bases from V and 1 base from J, with 5 bases between. This CDR3 region has 13 residues. Per germline, CDR1 SGHTA and CDR2 FQGTGA. The CDR3 sequence: CASSVRNTGELFF. CDR3 DNA sequence: TGTGCCAGCAGCGTACGGAACACCGGGGAGCTGTTTTTT.

The gene calls are TRBV11-1 and TRBJ2-2, with D perhaps TRBD1 (6 bases). The CDR3 runs to 16 residues. CDR1 and CDR2 from the germline V gene are SGHAT and FQDESV (reference sequence). Trimming left V 2 bases short and J 4 bases short, with 14 bases between. Here the CDR3 DNA reads TGTGCCAGCAGCTTATTGGCTGGGGGCAGCACCGGGGAGCTGTTTTTT. Protein sequence: CASSLLAGGSTGELFF. Based on the CDR3 plus reference TRBV11-1 and TRBJ2-2, the full variable domain is EAEVAQSPRYKITEKSQAVAFWCDPISGHATLYWYRQILGQGPELLVQFQDESVVDDSQLPKDRFSAERLKGVDSTLKIQPAELGDSAMYLCASSLLAGGSTGELFFGEGSRLTVL.

J is TRBJ1-1 and V is TRBV5-5; D is possibly TRBD1 (6 bases). The CDR3 contains 13 residues. With 4 bases removed from V and 6 bases from J, the gap between germline ends came to 13 bases. Germline V gives CDR1 SGHKS, CDR2 YYEKEE (reference sequence). In DNA form, the CDR3 reads TGTGCCAGCAGCGTCACCGGGACACCTGAAGCTTTCTTT. Its translation: CASSVTGTPEAFF.

This clone has a count of ten or more. V and J are TRBV30 and TRBJ2-1; maybe TRBD2 (6 bases). The CDR3 covers 17 residues. Trimming shortened V by 4 bases and J by 0 bases, and 19 bases separated the two germline ends. CDR1 is GTSNPN and CDR2 is SVGIG in the germline V gene (reference sequence). The CDR3 loop reads CAWKEGPPESSYNEQFF. CDR3 coding DNA: TGTGCCTGGAAGGAGGGACCCCCCGAGAGCTCCTACAATGAGCAGTTCTTC.

V and J are TRBV5-1 and TRBJ1-2, with 7 positions matching TRBD1. This CDR3 spans 14 amino acids. Trimming cost V 0 bases and J 7 bases; bases outside gene matches: 6. In germline, CDR1 is SGHRS, CDR2 YFSETQ. The chain's CDR3 is CASSLDRGVGGYTF. The CDR3 DNA reads as TGCGCCAGCAGCTTGGACAGGGGAGTGGGTGGCTACACCTTC.